This record looks at one T cell receptor beta chain sequence and its context. Its antigen target is currently unknown. No base quality values were provided; no much bigger clone lies one nucleotide off. Systemically healthy Caucasian individuals from Russia, around 38 in total and aged roughly 6 to 95 years, were included as donors. Around 10 milliliters of peripheral blood were collected from each donor into EDTA-treated Vacutainer tubes. PBMCs were isolated by Ficoll-Paque density-gradient centrifugation, with at least 7 million obtained per sample. Trizol reagent was used to extract total RNA from the PBMCs, yielding at least 5.5 micrograms per sample. For every donor, flow cytometry on a PBMC aliquot measured the percentage of naive CD45RAhigh/CD27high T cells. To prepare the library, 5' RACE was applied. The run used an Illumina HiSeq 2500. A second PCR of about 6 to 11 cycles was run with a J-beta primer mix and a sample-barcoded 5' primer. Each TCR beta cDNA molecule received a unique molecular identifier from a template-switch 5' adaptor carrying 12 random nucleotides. At least 3 million CDR3-containing paired-end reads were obtained from each sample. First-strand cDNA was synthesized from all RNA with the Mint cDNA synthesis kit, primed by a TRBC-specific oligonucleotide. Following uracil-DNA glycosylase treatment, a first 18-cycle PCR with universal primers M1SS and BC2_uni_R was performed on all cDNA. In the source study's methods: For normalization, 1 million high-quality reads were randomly selected from each sample, with every read carrying a distinct molecular identifier. Instead of being binned into consensus sequences, reads with shared molecular identifiers were discarded. MiTCR, run with a Q25 quality threshold and the strictest error-elimination algorithm, handled CDR3 identification, clonotype clustering and error correction. A nonparametric unseen species model using Euler transformation provided a lower-bound estimate of total TCR beta diversity. TCRdb passed the public sequencing reads through fastp at Q25 and MiXCR, retaining productive beta sequences. Duplicate CDR3 protein sequences are folded into a single record with the most common DNA and genes. Here the V and J calls rest on TCRdb's processing, not on the authors' analysis. A total of 650,000 to 1,000,000 distinct CDR3 sequences appear in this sample, under 40% of them only once. Of the sample, roughly 13% is held by the ten largest clones.

Deletion took 6 bases off V and 5 bases off J, with a span of 8 bases between the germline ends. From cysteine to phenylalanine, the CDR3 is 12 amino acids long. The entry retains the CDR3 DNA only, 36 bases that are in frame from base 1. The germline V gene sets CDR1 to SGHRS and CDR2 to YFSETQ. These data originate in a study of blood T cells in healthy people across ages (dated by TCRdb to 2014 to 2015). Looking at the study overall: Template switching captured roughly one uniquely barcoded TCR beta cDNA molecule per two T cells in model experiments. To track age-related changes in TCR beta repertoire diversity, the study relied on deep sequencing normalized with unique cDNA molecular identifiers. Donors were grouped into four age groups: young (average about 15 years), middle-aged (39), aged (around 60) and long-lived (approximately 75). To avoid experimental bias, donors of different ages were spread randomly across the sequencing lanes. Using the same blood draw, the study looked at two additional independent replicas of 1 million unique cDNA reads for two donors, one aged 18 to 30 and the other aged 80 or older. Points the paper makes about the study in general: The CMV infection status of donors was not known, potentially confounding age-related changes in expanded clonotypes. Compared with the aged group, more naive CD4+ T cells, fewer expanded clones and increased TCR diversity were shown by the long-lived group, suggesting age selection. Observed TCR beta diversity per million T cells fell roughly linearly with age, and a significant reduction was already apparent by age about 36. Because profiling used bulk unsorted PBMCs, naive and antigen-experienced compartments could not be compared conclusively. Estimates of total diversity based on one million sequenced T cells were considered lower bounds and underestimates. There was a strong correlation between observed TCR beta diversity and the percentage of naive T cells measured by flow cytometry.

This sequence originates from a man aged 18 to 30 in good health. Sequencing input: blood. The chain links TRBV5-1 with TRBJ2-2; no D gene is confidently identified. The nucleotides are TGCGCCAGCAATGAGAGAACCGGGGAGCTGTTTTTT. Its protein is CASNERTGELFF. The full variable domain, with segments outside the CDR3 supplied by the reference TRBV5-1 and TRBJ2-2 proteins, appears as KAGVTQTPRYLIKTRGQQVTLSCSPISGHRSVSWYQQTPGQGLQFLFEYFSETQRNKGNFPGRFSGRQFSNSRSEMNVSTLELGDSALYLCASNERTGELFFGEGSRLTVL.